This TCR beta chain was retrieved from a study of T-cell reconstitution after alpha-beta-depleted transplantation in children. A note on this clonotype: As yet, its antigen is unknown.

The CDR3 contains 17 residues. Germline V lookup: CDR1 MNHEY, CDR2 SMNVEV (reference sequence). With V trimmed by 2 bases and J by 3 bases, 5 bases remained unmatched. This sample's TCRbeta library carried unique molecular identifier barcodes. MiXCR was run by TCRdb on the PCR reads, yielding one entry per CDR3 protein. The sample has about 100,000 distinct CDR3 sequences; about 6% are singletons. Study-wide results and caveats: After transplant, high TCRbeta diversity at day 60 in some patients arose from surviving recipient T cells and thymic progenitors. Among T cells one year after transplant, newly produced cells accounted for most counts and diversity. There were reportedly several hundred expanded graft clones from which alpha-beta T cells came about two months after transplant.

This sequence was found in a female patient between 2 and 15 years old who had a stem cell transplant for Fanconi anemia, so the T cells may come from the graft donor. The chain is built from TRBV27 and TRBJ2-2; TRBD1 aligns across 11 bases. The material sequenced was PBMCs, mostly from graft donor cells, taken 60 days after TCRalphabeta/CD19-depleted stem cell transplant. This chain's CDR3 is CASSLRSGQGDTGELFF. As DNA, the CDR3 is TGTGCCAGCAGTTTACGTTCGGGACAGGGGGACACCGGGGAGCTGTTTTTT.